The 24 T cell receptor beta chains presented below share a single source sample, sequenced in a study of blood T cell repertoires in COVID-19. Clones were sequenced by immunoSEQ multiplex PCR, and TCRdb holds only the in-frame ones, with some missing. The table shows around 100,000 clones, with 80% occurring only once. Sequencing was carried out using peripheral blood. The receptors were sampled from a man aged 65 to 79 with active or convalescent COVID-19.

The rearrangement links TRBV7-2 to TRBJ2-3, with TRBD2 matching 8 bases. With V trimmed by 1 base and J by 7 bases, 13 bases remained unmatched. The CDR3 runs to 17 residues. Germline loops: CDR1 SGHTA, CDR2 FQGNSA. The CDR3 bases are TGTGCCAGCAGCTTAGTAGCCCTGGCGGGGGGACTGAATACGCAGTATTTT. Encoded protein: CASSLVALAGGLNTQYF.

CDR3 sequence reads: CASSLAGIGGANVLTF. Written as DNA, the CDR3 is TGTGCCAGCAGCTTGGCCGGGATTGGGGGGGCCAACGTCCTGACTTTC. J is TRBJ2-6 and V is TRBV5-6, with a tentative D call TRBD2 (5 bases). This CDR3 spans 16 amino acids. V dropped 0 bases and J dropped 4 bases, with 11 bases sitting between them. Germline-derived CDR1 and CDR2 are SGHDT and YYEEEE.

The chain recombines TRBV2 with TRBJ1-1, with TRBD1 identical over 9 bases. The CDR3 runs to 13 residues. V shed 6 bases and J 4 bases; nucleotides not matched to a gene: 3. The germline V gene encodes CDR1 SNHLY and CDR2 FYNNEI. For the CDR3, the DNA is TGTGCCAGCAGACAACAGGGGGCCACTGAAGCTTTCTTT. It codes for CASRQQGATEAFF.

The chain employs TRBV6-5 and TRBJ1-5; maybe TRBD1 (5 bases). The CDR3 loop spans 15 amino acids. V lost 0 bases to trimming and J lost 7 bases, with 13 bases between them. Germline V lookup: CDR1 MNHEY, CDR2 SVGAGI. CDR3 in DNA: TGTGCCAGCAGTTACTCGGCTCGACAGAGACAGCCCCAGCATTTT. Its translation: CASSYSARQRQPQHF.

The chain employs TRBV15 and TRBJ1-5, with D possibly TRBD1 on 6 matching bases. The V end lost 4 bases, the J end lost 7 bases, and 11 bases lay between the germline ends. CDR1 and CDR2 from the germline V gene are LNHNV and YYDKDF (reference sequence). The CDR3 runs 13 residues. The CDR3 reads CATSTGEGQPQHF. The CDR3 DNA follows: TGTGCCACCAGCACAGGGGAAGGACAGCCCCAGCATTTT.

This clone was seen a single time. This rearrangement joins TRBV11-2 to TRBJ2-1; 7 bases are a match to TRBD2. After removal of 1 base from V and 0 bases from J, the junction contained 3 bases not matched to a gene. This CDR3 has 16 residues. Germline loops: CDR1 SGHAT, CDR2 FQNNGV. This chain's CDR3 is CASSLGAGSSYNEQFF. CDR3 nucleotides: TGTGCCAGCAGCTTAGGAGCGGGGAGCTCCTACAATGAGCAGTTCTTC.

The CDR3 region has the DNA TGCGCCAGCAGACCTACGAACACCGGGGAGCTGTTTTTT. Its translation: CASRPTNTGELFF. This chain uses TRBV5-1 with TRBJ2-2; D gene uncertain. This CDR3 region has 13 residues. Germline assignment: CDR1 SGHRS and CDR2 YFSETQ. The ends were cut back, 5 bases at V and 0 bases at J, with 5 bases in the middle.

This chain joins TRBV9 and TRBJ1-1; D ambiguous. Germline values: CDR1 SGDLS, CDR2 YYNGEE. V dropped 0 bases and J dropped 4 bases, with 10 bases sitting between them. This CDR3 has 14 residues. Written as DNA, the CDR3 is TGTGCCAGCAGCGTAGATTCAGGAGGCACTGAAGCTTTCTTT. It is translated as CASSVDSGGTEAFF.

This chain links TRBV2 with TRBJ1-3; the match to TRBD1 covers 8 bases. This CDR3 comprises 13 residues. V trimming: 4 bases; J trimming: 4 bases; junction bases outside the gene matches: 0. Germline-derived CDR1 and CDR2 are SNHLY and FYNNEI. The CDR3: CASSGTGGNTIYF. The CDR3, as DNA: TGTGCCAGCAGTGGGACAGGGGGAAACACCATATATTTT.

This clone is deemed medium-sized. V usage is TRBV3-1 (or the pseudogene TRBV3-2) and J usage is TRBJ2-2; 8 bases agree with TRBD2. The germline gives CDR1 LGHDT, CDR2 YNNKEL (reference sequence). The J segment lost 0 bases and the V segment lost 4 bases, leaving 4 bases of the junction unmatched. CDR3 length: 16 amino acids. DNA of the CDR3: TGTGCCAGCAGCCCTGACGGGGGGGCGAACACCGGGGAGCTGTTTTTT. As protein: CASSPDGGANTGELFF.

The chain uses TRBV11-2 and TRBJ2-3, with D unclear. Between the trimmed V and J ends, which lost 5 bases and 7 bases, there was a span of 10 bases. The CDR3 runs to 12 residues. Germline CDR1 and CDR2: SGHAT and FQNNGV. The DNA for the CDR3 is TGTGCCAGCAGCACATTCTCGAATACGCAGTATTTT. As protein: CASSTFSNTQYF.

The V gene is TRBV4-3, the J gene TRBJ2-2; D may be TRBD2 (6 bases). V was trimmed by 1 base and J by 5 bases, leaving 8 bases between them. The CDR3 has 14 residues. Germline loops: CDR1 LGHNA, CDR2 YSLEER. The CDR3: CASSQVEGTGELFF. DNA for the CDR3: TGCGCCAGCAGCCAAGTGGAGGGTACCGGGGAGCTGTTTTTT.

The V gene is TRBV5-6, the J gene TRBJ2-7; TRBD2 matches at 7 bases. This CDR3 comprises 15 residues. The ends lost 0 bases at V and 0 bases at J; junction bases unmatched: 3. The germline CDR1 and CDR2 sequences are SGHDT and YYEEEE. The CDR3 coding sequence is TGTGCCAGCAGCTTGGGGCTAGCGGTCTCCTACGAGCAGTACTTC. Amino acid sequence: CASSLGLAVSYEQYF. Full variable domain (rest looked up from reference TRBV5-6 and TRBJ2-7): DAGVTQSPTHLIKTRGQQVTLRCSPKSGHDTVSWYQQALGQGPQFIFQYYEEEERQRGNFPDRFSGHQFPNYSSELNVNALLLGDSALYLCASSLGLAVSYEQYFGPGTRLTVT.

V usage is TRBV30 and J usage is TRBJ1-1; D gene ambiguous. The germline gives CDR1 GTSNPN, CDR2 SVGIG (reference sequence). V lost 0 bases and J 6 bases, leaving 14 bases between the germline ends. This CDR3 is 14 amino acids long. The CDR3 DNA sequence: TGTGCCTGGAGTGTACATCCGGGGTACTCTGAAGCTTTCTTT. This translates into CAWSVHPGYSEAFF.

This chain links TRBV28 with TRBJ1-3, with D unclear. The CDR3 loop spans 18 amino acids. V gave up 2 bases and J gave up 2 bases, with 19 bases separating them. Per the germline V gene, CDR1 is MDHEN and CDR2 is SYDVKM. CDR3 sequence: CASSLPFGADEAGNTIYF. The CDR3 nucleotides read TGTGCCAGCAGTTTACCCTTTGGAGCGGACGAGGCTGGAAACACCATATATTTT.

CDR3 coding DNA: TGTGCCAGCAGCGGATCTAGATGGGAGACCCAGTACTTC. Protein product: CASSGSRWETQYF. This chain connects TRBV9 to TRBJ2-5, with D hard to call. Germline CDR1 and CDR2: SGDLS and YYNGEE. Trimming removed 3 bases from V and 5 bases from J, with 11 bases in between. This CDR3 spans 13 amino acids.

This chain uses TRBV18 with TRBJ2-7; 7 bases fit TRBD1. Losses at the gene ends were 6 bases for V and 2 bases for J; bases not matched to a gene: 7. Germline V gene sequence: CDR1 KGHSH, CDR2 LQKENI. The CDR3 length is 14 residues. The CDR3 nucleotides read TGTGCCAGCTCGCAGGGACAGCGCGCCTACGAGCAGTACTTC. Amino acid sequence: CASSQGQRAYEQYF.

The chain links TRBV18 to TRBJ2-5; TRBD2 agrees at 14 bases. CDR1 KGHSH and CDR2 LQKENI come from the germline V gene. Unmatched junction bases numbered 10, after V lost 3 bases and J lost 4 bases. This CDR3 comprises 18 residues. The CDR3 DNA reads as TGTGCCAGCTCACCTCTACCCCCGACTAGCGGGAGGGTAGAGACCCAGTACTTC. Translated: CASSPLPPTSGRVETQYF.

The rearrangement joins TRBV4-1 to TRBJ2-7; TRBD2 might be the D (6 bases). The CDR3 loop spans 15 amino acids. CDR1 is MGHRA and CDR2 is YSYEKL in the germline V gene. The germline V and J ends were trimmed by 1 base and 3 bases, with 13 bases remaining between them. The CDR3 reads CASSQGDGSGYEQYF. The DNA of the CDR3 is TGCGCCAGCAGCCAAGGCGACGGGAGTGGCTACGAGCAGTACTTC.

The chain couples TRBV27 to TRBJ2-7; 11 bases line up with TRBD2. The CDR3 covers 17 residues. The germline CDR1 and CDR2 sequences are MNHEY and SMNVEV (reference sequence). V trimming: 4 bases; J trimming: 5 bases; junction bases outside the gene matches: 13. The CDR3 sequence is CASSSGELLAGVDEQYF. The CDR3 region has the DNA TGTGCCAGCAGTTCAGGGGAACTACTAGCGGGAGTAGACGAGCAGTACTTC.

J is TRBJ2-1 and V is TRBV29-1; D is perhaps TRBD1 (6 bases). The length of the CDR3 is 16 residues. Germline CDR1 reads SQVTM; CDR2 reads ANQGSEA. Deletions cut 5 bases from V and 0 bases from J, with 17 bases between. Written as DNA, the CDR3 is TGCAGCGTTCAGGGGCTCTTCAGCAGCTCCTACAATGAGCAGTTCTTC. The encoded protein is CSVQGLFSSSYNEQFF.

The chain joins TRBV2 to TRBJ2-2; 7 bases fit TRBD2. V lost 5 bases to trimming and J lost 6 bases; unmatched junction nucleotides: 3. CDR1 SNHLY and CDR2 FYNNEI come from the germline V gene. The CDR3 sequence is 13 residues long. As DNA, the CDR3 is TGTGCCAGCAGTAGAACTAGCGCCGGGGAGCTGTTTTTT. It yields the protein CASSRTSAGELFF.

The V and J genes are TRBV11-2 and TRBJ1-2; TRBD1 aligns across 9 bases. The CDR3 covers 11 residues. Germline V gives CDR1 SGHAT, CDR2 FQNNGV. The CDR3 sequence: CASGQGVGYTF. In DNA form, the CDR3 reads TGTGCGTCGGGACAGGGTGTTGGCTACACCTTC.

The CDR3 nucleotides read TGTGCCACCAGTGATCAAAGCCACGAGCAGTACTTC. It is translated as CATSDQSHEQYF. This chain joins TRBV24-1 and TRBJ2-7; D is ambiguous. This CDR3 is built from 12 residues. Trimming shortened V by 3 bases and J by 5 bases, and 7 bases separated the two germline ends. CDR1 KGHDR and CDR2 SFDVKD come from the germline V gene.